The rows below give T cell receptor beta chains drawn from one sample of a study of beta chain features in type 1 diabetes. The method was immunoSEQ multiplex PCR; TCRdb's version includes in-frame clones alone and lacks a portion of them. The data contain some 360,000 clones, roughly 9.8% of them singletons. The sequenced material came from central memory CD4+ T cells from blood. The receptors originated from a man aged 30-40 years with type 1 diabetes. The CDR3 runs from the conserved cysteine through the conserved F or W. A D gene is named only where the DNA matches it firmly. Size values are once, few and many counts, or a class for expanded clones, and some rows have none.

d_call	clone_size	v_call	j_call	cdr3_nt	cdr3_aa
TRBD1	.	TRBV2	TRBJ2-3	TGTGCCAGCAGCCCGCGGACAGGGGGCACAGATACGCAGTATTTT	CASSPRTGGTDTQYF
.	few	TRBV7-9	TRBJ2-3	TGTGCCAGCAGCCGGCCCGTTGTCCTGTTTAATACGCAGTATTTT	CASSRPVVLFNTQYF
TRBD2	few	TRBV7-3	TRBJ2-5	TGTGCCAGCAGCAGCGGACTAGTAGGAGAGACCCAGTACTTC	CASSSGLVGETQYF
.	.	TRBV4-1	TRBJ2-3	TGCGCCAGCAGCCAAGATTCTTCCTCTGGGCAGTATTTT	CASSQDSSSGQYF
.	few	TRBV11-3	TRBJ2-5	TGTGCCAGCAGCCTTGGGACCAAGGAGACCCAGTACTTC	CASSLGTKETQYF
.	many	TRBV7-2	TRBJ1-1	TGTGCCAGCAGCTTACGAGGCAGGGAAAAGGGGGAAGCTTTCTTT	CASSLRGREKGEAFF
.	.	TRBV6-1	TRBJ1-4	TGTGCCAGCAGTGAAATGCGGGACGAAAAACTGTTTTTT	CASSEMRDEKLFF
TRBD2	many	TRBV23-1	TRBJ2-1	TGCGCCAGCAGCCCAGGCCCTGGGACTATAAACAATGAGCAGTTCTTC	CASSPGPGTINNEQFF
.	many	TRBV7-9	TRBJ2-5	TGTGCCAGCAGCTTAACAGTTAGGGCCCAAGAGACCCAGTACTTC	CASSLTVRAQETQYF
.	.	TRBV7-9	TRBJ2-4	TGTGCCAGCAGCCTCCAGGGGATCGGCAAAAACATTCAGTACTTC	CASSLQGIGKNIQYF
.	few	TRBV29-1	TRBJ1-1	TGCAGCCCCGAGAGGGTGGCTGAAGCTTTCTTT	CSPERVAEAFF
TRBD1	many	TRBV5-4	TRBJ2-1	TGTGCCAGCAGCTTGGGAGGAGGACAGGGAGGCGAGCAGTTCTTC	CASSLGGGQGGEQFF
TRBD1	few	TRBV5-4	TRBJ2-7	TGTGCCAGCAGCTCGGCCGGGACAGGGATCTACGAGCAGTACTTC	CASSSAGTGIYEQYF
TRBD2	.	TRBV9	TRBJ2-3	TGTGCCAGCAGCGTAGATTTTACTAGCGGCACAGATACGCAGTATTTT	CASSVDFTSGTDTQYF
.	.	TRBV7-2	TRBJ2-7	TGTGCCAGCAGCTTAGCACGGGACTCCTACGAGCAGTACTTC	CASSLARDSYEQYF
.	few	TRBV10-3	TRBJ1-1	TGTGCCATCAGTGGCCAGACAAACACTGAAGCTTTCTTT	CAISGQTNTEAFF
.	.	TRBV6-4	TRBJ1-5	TGTGCCAGCAGTGAAGGGTACGGCAATCAGCCCCAGCATTTT	CASSEGYGNQPQHF
.	.	TRBV28	TRBJ1-2	TGTGCCAGCAGTCCTCCGGGACTCTACGGCTACACCTTC	CASSPPGLYGYTF
TRBD1	few	TRBV6-6	TRBJ2-5	TGTGCCAGCAGGCCACAGGGGGCCGGGGAGACCCAGTACTTC	CASRPQGAGETQYF
TRBD1	few	TRBV2	TRBJ2-7	TGTGCCAGCAGCCGCCGACAGGGGGCTTACGAGCAGTACTTC	CASSRRQGAYEQYF
.	.	TRBV28	TRBJ2-7	TGTGCCAGCAGTCATTACTACGAGCAGTACTTC	CASSHYYEQYF
.	once	TRBV6-1	TRBJ1-1	TGTGCCAGCAGTTCTATAACAGGGTCTAGAGCTTTCTTT	CASSSITGSRAFF
.	few	TRBV5-1	TRBJ1-1	TGCGCCAGCCGCGGTGAGGGCACTGAAGCTTTCTTT	CASRGEGTEAFF
.	few	TRBV28	TRBJ2-2	TGTGCCAGCAGTTTCGAAGGCACCGGGGAGCTGTTTTTT	CASSFEGTGELFF
.	many	TRBV27	TRBJ1-1	TGTGCCAGCAGTTATTACAGGGTCGGCACTGAAGCTTTCTTT	CASSYYRVGTEAFF
.	few	TRBV4-3	TRBJ1-4	TGCGCCAGCAGCCAAGCCAGAAACAGCCTTTCTGAAAAACTGTTTTTT	CASSQARNSLSEKLFF
TRBD1	.	TRBV5-4	TRBJ1-5	TGTGCCAGCAGCGTCGACAGGGACCAGCCCCAGCATTTT	CASSVDRDQPQHF
.	few	TRBV2	TRBJ2-7	TGTGCCAGCAGCCCCAGGTACGAGCAGTACTTC	CASSPRYEQYF
TRBD1	many	TRBV2	TRBJ1-5	TGTGCCAGCAGCCCAGGACAGGCCGACAATCAGCCCCAGCATTTT	CASSPGQADNQPQHF